A single T cell receptor beta chain is shown here with its context. Its antigen is not yet known. The sample holds no much larger clone one base away, and base qualities are not on file. Trimmed from V: 2 bases; trimmed from J: 7 bases; junction bases lacking a gene match: 5. Based on the germline V gene (reference sequence), the CDR1 and CDR2 sequences are LNHDA and SQIVND. The CDR3 covers 14 residues, taking in both the cysteine and the phenylalanine. Only the CDR3 portion is preserved as DNA: 42 bases, with reading frame beginning at the first base. Instrument on record: Illumina NovaSeq 6000. Using 5'RACE with constant-segment primers, TCRalpha and TCRbeta cDNA libraries were constructed, with sample barcodes and unique molecular identifiers added in the process. RNA was extracted from every sample with Trizol reagent. Amplification of the libraries took two PCR steps, and the second step added a second sample barcode plus Illumina TruSeq adapters. Libraries were sequenced on an Illumina NovaSeq with 2 x 150 bp paired-end reads. The authors processed their data as follows. With migec v1.2.7, reads were demultiplexed and then collapsed into UMI-guided consensus sequences. Using mixcr v2.1.11, UMI consensuses were aligned to TRA and TRB V and J templates and then assembled into clonotypes. A clonotype was counted as expanded or contracted only if both edgeR and NoisET called the change significant, with noise models trained on biological replicates. edgeR calls used a false discovery rate-adjusted p below 0.01 and a log2 fold-change threshold of 1. As an exploratory analysis of dynamics, max-normalized trajectories of the 1000 most abundant clonotypes were examined with PCA combined with hierarchical clustering. The CD4 or CD8 phenotype of responding clones was assigned using the separately sequenced CD4+ and CD8+ repertoires. TCRdb trimmed the raw reads at Q25, called clones with MiXCR and kept productive beta chains. When rows share a CDR3 protein, they turn into one entry using the most common DNA and genes. The V and J calls, along with clone size, are taken from TCRdb and not from the paper's own processing. The table for this sample lists roughly 110,000 distinct CDR3 sequences; about an eighth of them were counted only once. The ten largest clones add up to around 43% of the sample.

Ficoll-Paque density gradient centrifugation was used to isolate PBMCs. This sample is drawn from a study of T-cell memory formation after mild COVID-19 (TCRdb year 2021). Regarding the research as a whole: Most TCR sequence clusters were specific to one of the two donors. The cohort was made up of two young adult volunteers, one female and one male, who were previously healthy. Longitudinal TCRalpha and TCRbeta repertoire sequencing tracked T-cell clones expanding and contracting after mild COVID-19 in two donors. Study-wide conclusions, independent of this receptor: The second-wave clones that peaked on day 37 were not confirmed to be SARS-CoV-2 specific. The study included only a couple of mild cases, and larger cohorts that include severe cases with pre-infection samples were judged to be necessary. Some responding clones were found in pre-infection memory, which suggests that pre-existing cross-reactive memory T cells took part in the SARS-CoV-2 response. Clones that contracted from day 15 to 85 showed balanced CD4/CD8 phenotypes, whereas a second wave of clones that expanded from day 15 to 37 leaned towards CD4+. Contracting CD4+ clones appeared mostly in the CM and EM memory subsets, whereas CD8+ clones were enriched in EMRA.

This receptor chain uses TRBV19 and TRBJ2-7; 10 middle bases align to TRBD2. The source of this sequence is a man in his late teens or twenties who had mild COVID-19 (a few samples of this study predate the infection). The sample titles of this study are shuffled in the database, so cell type and time point are left out; the donor was told from shared clones. The sequenced sample was PBMCs or a T cell subset sorted from them (not recorded which). The DNA sequence is as follows: TGTGCCAGTAGTATACTAGCGGGGGCTCGAGAGCAGTACTTC. Translated, this gives CASSILAGAREQYF.